This T cell receptor (beta chain) was recorded in a study of cytomegalovirus exposure and HLA in healthy donors (dated by TCRdb to the late 2010s). Concerning the study at large: An earlier analysis of some 600 of the donors reported 276 Gb of sequence data and roughly 120 million unique TCR beta sequences obtained from approximately 180 million T cells. A later genetic analysis took genome-wide SNP genotypes for about 55% of the roughly 700 donors and used that subset as a discovery cohort. In a later analysis, previously published TCR beta repertoires from 550 to 700 donors were re-analyzed and high-resolution HLA genotyping was added so that TCR occurrence patterns could be studied. Rather than using new phenotypic data, the later analysis identified candidate immune exposures from TCR beta sequences and from how often those sequences occurred across donors. Because of strong linkage in the cohort, roughly five DR-DQ haplotypes were treated as single units for association and clustering. Every discovery cohort repertoire had been produced on one sequencing platform. An early release covering approximately 600 HLA-typed donors comprised 250 to 350 gigabases of sequencing data and roughly 85 million unique TCR sequences. The study used immunosequencing to profile the T cell repertoires of 600 to 850 subjects and linked those repertoires to cytomegalovirus serostatus. Among the roughly 400 genotyped donors, approximately 81% belonged to the genetic ancestry cluster associated with self-reported Caucasian donors. To predict cytomegalovirus infection status, the study brought together high-throughput TCR immunosequencing, statistical association of individual TCRs with disease status, and machine learning. Among some 400 genotyped donors of the cohort, an average of around 250,000 unique TCR beta nucleotide sequences was sequenced per donor, of which 15% to 20% were non-productive. The study aimed to test whether cataloging public T cell receptors could reveal signatures of past pathogen exposure. Donor age, sex, ethnicity and CMV serostatus were compiled alongside the repertoire data. An earlier analysis of 587 of the donors applied high-throughput TCR beta sequencing to assess whether each TCR beta V gene segment acted as functional or pseudogenic. HLA typing covered class I and class II loci at four-digit resolution. The number of donors typed differed by locus, with roughly 620-630 for A, B, C, DRB1 and DQB1, roughly 520 for DQA1, 600 to 610 for DPA1, and roughly 450 for DPB1. A separate validation cohort of more than 100 different subjects was used in addition to the roughly 670-subject first cohort.

The library was prepared using the immunoSEQ multiplex PCR assay. For the multiplex PCR, a mixture combining 60 forward primers for TCR Vbeta segments and 13 reverse primers for TCR Jbeta segments was used. The CDR3 region of rearranged TCR beta genes was amplified from genomic DNA by a multiplex PCR assay. Amplified TCR beta libraries were sequenced as 87-base-pair reads on the Illumina HiSeq System. The original methods were these. A later analysis counted about 76 million unique TCR beta chains across the 650 to 800 repertoires, and some 12 million of these chains were shared by at least two donors. To remove PCR and sequencing errors, raw reads were error-corrected and collapsed into unique sequences using a nearest-neighbor algorithm that merged closely related sequences. Alignment of CDR3 sequences to IMGT reference sequences was used to assign V, D and J gene segments. For a sequence to be retained, a match of at least six nucleotides to both a V gene segment and a J gene segment was required. Rearrangements were classified as productive when the CDR3 lacked stop codons and remained in frame with V and J, and all other rearrangements were classified as non-productive. Following IMGT convention, CDR3 was defined as the stretch from the second conserved V-encoded cysteine to the conserved J-encoded phenylalanine. The earlier analysis of 500 to 600 of the donors excluded sequences that lacked an unambiguous match to a single V gene segment. In an earlier analysis of roughly 600 of the donors, a V segment was called functional when productive rearrangements were above 56.7%, and segregating when the standard deviation between donors exceeded 5%. A statistical classification framework was developed to diagnose cytomegalovirus status using the catalog of TCR beta chain sequences. V and J gene assignment, in a later analysis, came from comparing TCR nucleotide sequences with IMGT/GENE-DB human TR gene sequences. A later analysis assigned CDR3 sequences and most-parsimonious VDJ recombination scenarios with the TCRdist pipeline. A later analysis defined each TCR beta chain by its CDR3 amino acid sequence plus V-gene family, and excluded reads lacking a unique V-gene family. In a later analysis, some 600 highly shared, low-generation-probability nucleotide sequences were removed to address suspected cross-contamination and a sequencing artifact. A later analysis calculated a clonal expansion index for each public chain from normalized within-repertoire ranks of inferred template counts. Generation probabilities in a later analysis came from a VDJ recombination model fitted to out-of-frame rearrangements, and those results were checked against IGoR. In a later analysis, TCR-TCR, TCR-HLA and TCR-CMV co-occurrence was scored with hypergeometric tests, and a repertoire-size bias correction was applied to TCR pairs. A later analysis estimated false discovery rates by permuting HLA or CMV assignments 20 times. A later analysis grouped co-occurring TCRs with DBSCAN, adding TCRdist sequence similarity when clustering within HLA-allele-positive subsets. Co-occurrence clustering excluded repertoires with fewer than 30,000 or more than 120,000 public chains, plus five with anomalous nucleotide sharing. TCRdb took over this immuneACCESS table, retaining in-frame rearrangements with V and J assigned. Such tables are incomplete; in checked studies, under half of the missing clones stem from an unresolved V gene, and the remainder is unexplained. V, J and clone size were drawn from that table, and D and trimming were deduced from the DNA. The sample table contains roughly 190,000 clones; only one count was recorded for around four fifths of them. The ten top clones hold approximately 1.7% of the sample.

As to this clone: Its antigen is currently not known. No clone much larger than this one lies a single base away; base qualities are absent.

The study at large found these results: The authors suggested that the approach could potentially be extended to other disease states and immunological phenotypes. According to a later analysis, TCR association rates differed among HLA loci, with DRB1 alleles showing the most associated TCRs and HLA-C alleles showing the fewest. A further reported finding was that TCR beta sequences accurately predicted the HLA-A and HLA-B alleles for most subjects in the first cohort. A later genetic analysis associated a missense DCLRE1C variant with V-gene and J-gene trimming of TCR beta chains, and an independent cohort replicated the association. Immune exposure information for the cohort was limited to CMV serostatus. In a later analysis, several top co-occurrence clusters were reported to appear linked to parvovirus B19, influenza, CMV and Epstein-Barr virus. In an earlier analysis of 587 of the donors, most TCR beta V segments appeared in productive rearrangements about 87% or about 30% of the time, broadly matching IMGT annotations. A later analysis found that HLA-associated TCR beta chains were more clonally expanded and had lower generation probabilities than equally common non-associated chains. Three of the identified cytomegalovirus-associated TCR beta chains were confirmed in vitro to be specific for cytomegalovirus antigens. In a later analysis, 16,951 TCR beta sequences were associated with specific HLA alleles at a false discovery rate of 0.05. Some IMGT-functional V segments, including TRBV6-2 and TRBV6-3, could not be distinguished by the 87-base-pair reads and were therefore excluded. Linkage disequilibrium might explain the correlated functional status among segregating V segments, but an unknown experimental factor could not be excluded. The cohort was sequenced for TCR beta chains only, and without alpha or paired-chain data the features that could be detected were limited. The study listed 164 TCR beta chains as associated with cytomegalovirus. Most TCR sequences were seen in very few donors, while some public TCRs were found in many individuals. Because HLA typing was missing for some donors at each locus, association tests included only the typed subset. A group of highly shared sequence variants was considered likely to be a technical artifact of the sequencing pipeline. The classifier was reported to diagnose cytomegalovirus status with high specificity and sensitivity in both the original cohort and the validation cohort. Some 15 rarely observed V segments, including chromosome 9 orphons, were excluded from the earlier analysis of a few hundred of the donors because counts were too low. Sequencing depth was assumed to be roughly uniform across donors in the presence/absence analyses, though that assumption may not hold. Most CMV-associated TCR beta chains appeared to be HLA-restricted in a later analysis, and the HLA associations seemed to be driven largely by CMV exposure. A later genetic analysis reported fewer N-insertions in productive TCRs among donors in an Asian-associated ancestry cluster than the 666-donor mean. When HLA alleles, especially DR and DQ, strongly co-occurred, TCR associations were difficult to assign to individual alleles.

The cohort comprised hundreds of healthy bone marrow donors. Cohort members were all nominally healthy when sampled, although unrecorded immune exposures were likely present. The donor was CMV seropositive and belonged to the group of 270 or so seropositive cohort members. Every donor gave a peripheral blood sample, and the peripheral blood mononuclear cells from that sample were used for TCR beta sequencing. Genomic DNA was extracted from the blood cell samples with the Qiagen DNeasy Blood Extraction Kit. The CDR3 holds 14 amino acids from the cysteine to the phenylalanine. Only the CDR3 DNA stays, 42 bases, in frame from base 1. V sheds 3 bases and J sheds 4 bases, leaving 12 bases between their ends. Taken from the germline V gene (reference sequence), the CDR1 and CDR2 loops are SGHAT and FQDESV.

The sequence is built from TRBV11-1 and TRBJ1-1; 5 matching bases give a weak D call of TRBD1. The origin of this receptor is a man in his forties in good health and CMV-seropositive. Material for sequencing was PBMCs. The CDR3 reads as follows: CASSLGLSGTEAFF. The DNA sequence is given as TGTGCCAGCAGCTTGGGGCTTTCGGGCACTGAAGCTTTCTTT.